This TCR beta chain derives from a study of CD8+ T cells in alopecia areata. Study-level findings and limits: Persistence in scalp and blood during tofacitinib was observed for many expanded lesional clones. For lesional scalp, especially alopecia totalis/universalis, clonality was higher than in normal scalp. Scalp data also include sequences from resident alphabeta T cells of normal skin.

The treatment was: oral pan-JAK inhibitor, 5-10 mg twice daily. Sequencing used cDNA as its template, made by extracting RNA and reverse transcribing it. Some clones are missing from TCRdb's copy, which holds only in-frame ones; the method was immunoSEQ multiplex PCR. The table has roughly 230,000 clones, less than 45% seen once. CDR1 SGHRS and CDR2 YFSETQ come from the germline V gene. The CDR3 runs 16 residues. Trimming removed 3 bases at V and 0 bases at J, with 10 bases between. In regard to this clone: Antigen unknown.

The rearrangement joins TRBV5-1 to TRBJ2-6, with D tentatively TRBD1 (6 bases). The input for sequencing was CD4+ T cells sorted from blood, taken between weeks 36 and 40, from a patient treated with tofacitinib. The sequence came from a human donor with alopecia areata. CDR3 sequence: CASSYRASSGANVLTF. The DNA for the CDR3 is TGCGCCAGCAGCTACAGGGCGAGCTCTGGGGCCAACGTCCTGACTTTC.